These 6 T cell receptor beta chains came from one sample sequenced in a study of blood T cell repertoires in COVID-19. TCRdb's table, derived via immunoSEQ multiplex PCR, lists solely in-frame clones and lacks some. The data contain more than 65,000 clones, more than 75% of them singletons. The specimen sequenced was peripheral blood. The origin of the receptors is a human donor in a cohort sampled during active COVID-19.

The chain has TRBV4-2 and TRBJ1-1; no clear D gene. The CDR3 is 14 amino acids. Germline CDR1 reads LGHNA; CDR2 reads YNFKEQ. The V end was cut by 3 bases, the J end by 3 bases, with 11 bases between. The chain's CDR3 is CASSQADTYTEAFF. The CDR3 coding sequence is TGTGCCAGCAGCCAGGCAGACACCTACACTGAAGCTTTCTTT.

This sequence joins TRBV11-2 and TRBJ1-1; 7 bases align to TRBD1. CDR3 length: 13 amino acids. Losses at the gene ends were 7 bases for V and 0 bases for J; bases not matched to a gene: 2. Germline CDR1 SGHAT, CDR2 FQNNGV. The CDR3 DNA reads TGTGCCAGCAAGGGACAGATGAACACTGAAGCTTTCTTT. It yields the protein CASKGQMNTEAFF.

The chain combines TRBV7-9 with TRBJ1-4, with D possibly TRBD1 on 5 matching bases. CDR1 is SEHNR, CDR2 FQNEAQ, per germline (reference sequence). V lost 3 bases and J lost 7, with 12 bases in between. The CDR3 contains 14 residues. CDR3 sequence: CASSLGQGGEKLFF. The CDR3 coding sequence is TGTGCCAGCAGCTTGGGGCAGGGAGGTGAAAAACTGTTTTTT.

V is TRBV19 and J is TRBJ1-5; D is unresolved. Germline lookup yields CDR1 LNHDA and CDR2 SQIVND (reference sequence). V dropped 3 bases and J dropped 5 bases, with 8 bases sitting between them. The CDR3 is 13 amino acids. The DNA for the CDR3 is TGTGCCAGTAGTATGAGGCCCTATCAGCCCCAGCATTTT. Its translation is CASSMRPYQPQHF.

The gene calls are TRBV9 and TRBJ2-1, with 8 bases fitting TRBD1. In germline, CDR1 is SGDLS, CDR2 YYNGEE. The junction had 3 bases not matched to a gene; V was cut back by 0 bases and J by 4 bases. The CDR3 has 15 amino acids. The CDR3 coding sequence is TGTGCCAGCAGCGTAGGGACAGGGAGTTACAATGAGCAGTTCTTC. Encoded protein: CASSVGTGSYNEQFF.

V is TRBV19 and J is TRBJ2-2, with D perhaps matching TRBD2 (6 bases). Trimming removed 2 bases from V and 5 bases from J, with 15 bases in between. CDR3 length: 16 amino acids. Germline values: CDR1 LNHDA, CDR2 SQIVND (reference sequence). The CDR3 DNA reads TGTGCCAGTAGTATAAAGGCGGGGCAGGGAACCGGGGAGCTGTTTTTT. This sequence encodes CASSIKAGQGTGELFF. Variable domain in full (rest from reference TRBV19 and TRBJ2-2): DGGITQSPKYLFRKEGQNVTLSCEQNLNHDAMYWYRQDPGQGLRLIYYSQIVNDFQKGDIAEGYSVSREKKESFPLTVTSAQKNPTAFYLCASSIKAGQGTGELFFGEGSRLTVL.